Listed below are T cell receptor beta chains from one sample, sequenced in a study of OX40 agonist ivuxolimab in advanced cancers. The data were produced by immunoSEQ multiplex PCR, yet TCRdb's version contains in-frame clones alone and is incomplete. The sample shows 60,000 to 70,000 clones, 70% to 90% of them seen only once. Sequenced here: CD4+ or CD8+ T cells sorted from blood, sampled in a trial of the OX40 agonist ivuxolimab. These receptors were obtained from an adult with an advanced solid tumor such as melanoma, head and neck, liver or kidney cancer. Both conserved end residues are part of each CDR3. The D gene is left open where the match is weak. Size values are once, few and many counts, or a class for expanded clones, and some rows have none.

J gene | clone size | V gene | D gene | CDR3 protein | CDR3 DNA
TRBJ1-2 | - | TRBV11-2 | - | CASSLPFKGGGYTF | TGTGCCAGCAGCTTACCCTTCAAGGGCGGAGGCTACACCTTC
TRBJ2-7 | - | TRBV5-8 | - | CASSLQGGGGRYEQYF | TGTGCCAGCAGCTTGCAGGGCGGAGGCGGCCGATACGAGCAGTACTTC
TRBJ2-1 | once | TRBV7-2 | - | CASSPIFVATTYNEQFF | TGTGCCAGCAGCCCCATTTTCGTTGCGACTACATACAATGAGCAGTTCTTC
TRBJ1-2 | - | TRBV28 | - | CASAANYGYTF | TGTGCCAGCGCAGCTAACTATGGCTACACCTTC
TRBJ2-7 | - | TRBV14 | - | CASSQDWGAGQYF | TGTGCCAGCAGCCAAGATTGGGGGGCAGGGCAGTACTTC
TRBJ1-1 | - | TRBV10-2 | - | CASSRGGQEAFF | TGCGCCAGCAGTCGCGGGGGCCAGGAAGCTTTCTTT
TRBJ2-2 | - | TRBV10-3 | - | CAISGTAITGELFF | TGTGCCATCAGTGGGACAGCTATTACCGGGGAGCTGTTTTTT
TRBJ2-1 | - | TRBV13 | - | CASSLVSHEQFF | TGTGCCAGCAGCTTAGTTTCCCATGAGCAGTTCTTC
TRBJ2-1 | - | TRBV18 | - | CASSPASTDNEQFF | TGTGCCAGCTCACCGGCATCCACTGACAATGAGCAGTTCTTC
TRBJ2-7 | - | TRBV19 | TRBD1 | CASSQGTGRNEQYF | TGTGCCAGTAGCCAGGGGACAGGGAGGAACGAGCAGTACTTC
TRBJ1-2 | - | TRBV6-1 | - | CASSEARHPYGYTF | TGTGCCAGCAGTGAAGCGCGGCATCCCTATGGCTACACCTTC
TRBJ2-5 | - | TRBV11-1 | - | CASSPVNQPETQYF | TGTGCCAGCAGCCCCGTAAACCAGCCGGAGACCCAGTACTTC
TRBJ2-7 | - | TRBV18 | - | CASSPPPTPYEQYF | TGTGCCAGCTCACCACCCCCTACCCCCTACGAGCAGTACTTC
TRBJ1-5 | - | TRBV18 | - | CASSETDSNQPQHF | TGTGCCAGCTCCGAGACAGATAGCAATCAGCCCCAGCATTTT
TRBJ1-1 | - | TRBV18 | TRBD1 | CASSSLGQGARTEAFF | TGTGCCAGCTCATCATTGGGACAGGGGGCGCGAACTGAAGCTTTCTTT
TRBJ2-2 | - | TRBV7-2 | - | CASSLYRTFSGELFF | TGTGCCAGCAGCTTGTACAGGACCTTTAGCGGGGAGCTGTTTTTT
TRBJ2-7 | - | TRBV7-2 | - | CASSLAYGSTYEQYF | TGTGCCAGCAGCTTAGCGTACGGGAGTACTTACGAGCAGTACTTC
TRBJ2-1 | - | TRBV4-2 | TRBD1 | CASSQATGTGGGLGEQFF | TGTGCCAGCAGCCAAGCGACCGGGACAGGGGGTGGTTTGGGTGAGCAGTTCTTC
TRBJ1-1 | once | TRBV5-1 | - | CASSFPANTEAFF | TGCGCCAGCAGCTTCCCCGCGAACACTGAAGCTTTCTTT
TRBJ2-7 | - | TRBV7-6 | - | CASSLGRGEQYF | TGTGCCAGCAGCTTAGGACGGGGCGAGCAGTACTTC
TRBJ2-7 | - | TRBV5-1 | TRBD2 | CASSLTASGTSYEQYF | TGCGCCAGCAGCCTGACGGCTAGCGGAACTTCCTACGAGCAGTACTTC
TRBJ2-1 | - | TRBV5-5 | TRBD2 | CASSLGAGGVNEQFF | TGTGCCAGCAGCTTGGGTGCGGGAGGGGTGAATGAGCAGTTCTTC
TRBJ2-7 | - | TRBV27 | - | CASSLYGPNRNYEQYF | TGTGCCAGCAGTTTATACGGTCCAAACCGCAACTACGAGCAGTACTTC
TRBJ1-1 | - | TRBV5-6 | - | CASSLPAGKGAFF | TGTGCCAGCAGCTTGCCCGCCGGGAAGGGAGCTTTCTTT
TRBJ2-1 | - | TRBV4-2 | TRBD2 | CASSQVLADYNEQFF | TGTGCCAGCAGCCAAGTTCTAGCGGACTACAATGAGCAGTTCTTC
TRBJ2-1 | - | TRBV7-3 | TRBD1 | CASSLWTGGYNEQFF | TGTGCCAGCAGCCTATGGACAGGGGGCTACAATGAGCAGTTCTTC
TRBJ2-7 | once | TRBV29-1 | TRBD2 | CSVRTSGYEQYF | TGCAGCGTTAGGACTAGCGGCTACGAGCAGTACTTC
TRBJ1-1 | - | TRBV19 | - | CASIGGGVEAFF | TGTGCCAGCATTGGGGGGGGCGTTGAAGCTTTCTTT
TRBJ2-2 | - | TRBV6-4 | TRBD2 | CASRPGGNTGELFF | TGTGCCAGCCGCCCGGGAGGAAACACCGGGGAGCTGTTTTTT
TRBJ1-1 | - | TRBV5-6 | TRBD1 | CASSPGTVNTEAFF | TGTGCCAGCAGCCCCGGGACAGTTAACACTGAAGCTTTCTTT
TRBJ2-7 | - | TRBV29-1 | - | CSVDAGPDEQYF | TGCAGCGTTGACGCGGGGCCGGACGAGCAGTACTTC
TRBJ1-4 | few | TRBV2 | - | CATPGPGPTNEKLFF | TGTGCCACCCCAGGACCAGGGCCGACTAATGAAAAACTGTTTTTT
TRBJ2-7 | - | TRBV6-1 | - | CASSEEEDVAYEQYF | TGTGCCAGCAGTGAAGAAGAGGACGTAGCCTACGAGCAGTACTTC